The 10 T cell receptor beta chains presented below share a single source sample, sequenced in a study of blood T cell repertoires in COVID-19. The repertoire was sequenced with immunoSEQ multiplex PCR; TCRdb's copy has only in-frame clones and lacks some. This sample carries hundreds of thousands of clones, 80% to 90% of them seen once, and the ten largest clones take about 1.1%. Source material: PBMCs or T cells enriched from blood (not recorded which). The receptor source for this set is a man under 40 who had recovered from COVID-19.

This clone has only one observation. The V call is TRBV7-9, the J call TRBJ1-4; no clear D gene. There are 14 residues in the CDR3. Trimming pared 3 bases from V and 8 bases from J, leaving 13 bases between. Germline lookup yields CDR1 SEHNR and CDR2 FQNEAQ (reference sequence). Here the CDR3 DNA reads TGTGCCAGCAGCTTGTTAGGAGGAGCCGAAAAACTGTTTTTT. Amino acids: CASSLLGGAEKLFF.

Of note for this clone: Other DNA sequences in the sample encode the same CDR3. The chain is built from TRBV20-1 and TRBJ2-5, with D uncertain. V dropped 5 bases and J dropped 2 bases, with 6 bases sitting between them. Germline loops: CDR1 DFQATT, CDR2 SNEGSKA (reference sequence). The CDR3 has 11 residues. In nucleotides, the CDR3 is TGCAGTGCTCGTCTGCAAGAGACCCAGTACTTC. This sequence encodes CSARLQETQYF.

V gene TRBV3-1 (or the pseudogene TRBV3-2) combines with J gene TRBJ2-7, with 15 bases that match TRBD2. Germline CDR1 is LGHDT and CDR2 is YNNKEL (reference sequence). The CDR3 length is 15 residues. V gave up 4 bases and J gave up 2 bases; unmatched junction bases: 0. The CDR3 nucleotides read TGTGCCAGCAGCCGGACTAGCGGGAGGGCCTACGAGCAGTACTTC. Amino acid sequence: CASSRTSGRAYEQYF.

The CDR3 nucleotides read TGTGCCAGCAGCTTAGTCGGGCTAGCGGGAGATGGTTACGAGCAGTACTTC. Protein: CASSLVGLAGDGYEQYF. The chain couples TRBV7-6 to TRBJ2-7; 10 positions match TRBD2. The V segment lost 1 base and the J segment 4 bases; nucleotides outside the gene matches: 10. From germline, CDR1 is SGHVS and CDR2 FNYEAQ. The CDR3 loop spans 17 amino acids.

The CDR3 sequence is CASSQLPWYGYTF. For the CDR3, the DNA is TGTGCCAGCAGCCAACTCCCTTGGTATGGCTACACCTTC. The rearrangement links TRBV27 to TRBJ1-2; D uncertain. The V gene's germline CDR1 is MNHEY and CDR2 SMNVEV (reference sequence). Trimming removed 6 bases from V and 5 bases from J, with 13 bases in between. The CDR3 contains 13 residues.

The rearrangement uses TRBV7-2 and TRBJ2-1; 9 bases are shared with TRBD2. Trimming at V came to 0 bases and at J to 7 bases, leaving 4 bases not matched to a gene. This CDR3 region has 15 residues. Germline V gene sequence: CDR1 SGHTA, CDR2 FQGNSA. The CDR3 loop reads CASSLAAGGPNEQFF. The DNA of the CDR3 is TGTGCCAGCAGCTTAGCGGCGGGAGGGCCTAATGAGCAGTTCTTC.

This clone was recorded only once. V is TRBV7-8 and J is TRBJ2-1, with 9 nucleotides matching TRBD2. Germline values: CDR1 SGHVS, CDR2 FQNEAQ. The V gene end was trimmed by 5 bases and the J gene end by 16 bases; junction bases not matched to a gene: 15. The CDR3 runs 14 residues. DNA of the CDR3: TGTGCCAGCAGCCCTCGGACTAGCGTCAGGCTCCTCTTCTTC. Amino acids: CASSPRTSVRLLFF.

The chain carries TRBV5-1 and TRBJ1-1; TRBD1 agrees at 7 bases. Looked up from germline, CDR1 is SGHRS and CDR2 is YFSETQ. The CDR3 runs to 15 residues. V lost 4 bases, J lost 0 bases, and 6 bases stayed unmatched. The CDR3 is CASSRETGMNTEAFF. The CDR3 nucleotides are TGCGCCAGCAGCCGGGAGACAGGGATGAACACTGAAGCTTTCTTT.

The J gene is TRBJ1-2, the V gene TRBV7-3, with D possibly being TRBD1 (5 bases). V lost 5 bases, J lost 0 bases, and 7 bases lay in between. This CDR3 is built from 13 residues. The V gene's germline CDR1 is SGHTA and CDR2 FQGTGA. As DNA, the CDR3 is TGTGCCAGCAGCCGGACACCTAACTATGGCTACACCTTC. This encodes CASSRTPNYGYTF.

The rearrangement joins TRBV7-8 to TRBJ2-7; a possible D gene is TRBD2 (6 bases). The CDR3 totals 14 residues. Trimming took off 4 bases at V and 2 bases at J, with 12 bases between the two ends. Germline V lookup: CDR1 SGHVS, CDR2 FQNEAQ. DNA for the CDR3: TGTGCCAGCAGCTCCCTAGCGCAAACCTACGAGCAGTACTTC. Translation: CASSSLAQTYEQYF.